This T cell receptor beta chain emerged from a study of T cells in Graves' hyperthyroidism and ophthalmopathy. General study findings and limits: Ophthalmopathy onset followed model prediction by a median about 6.9 months. Researchers found most expanded thyroid clonotypes above 0.001 in blood as well.

RNA transcripts gave rise to amplified TCR beta CDR3 regions. The HTBI primer set was used in a first-round RT-PCR of the TCR CDR3. TCRdb fed the multiplex PCR reads into MiXCR, producing one record per CDR3 protein. The sample yields 700,000 or so distinct CDR3 sequences, less than 20% seen once. Remarks on this clonotype: What it binds is unknown.

Germline CDR1 reads MNHEY; CDR2 reads SVGAGI. This CDR3 spans 13 amino acids. Trimming shortened V by 0 bases and J by 2 bases, and 5 bases separated the two germline ends. If no ophthalmopathy progression occurred within 18 months, Graves' hyperthyroidism was stable. Sequencing was performed on blood. The origin of this receptor is a man younger than 35 with Graves' hyperthyroidism. V and J are TRBV6-5 and TRBJ2-7; no clear D gene. The CDR3 nucleotides are TGTGCCAGCAGTTACTCCATGACCTACGAGCAGTACTTC. It translates to CASSYSMTYEQYF.